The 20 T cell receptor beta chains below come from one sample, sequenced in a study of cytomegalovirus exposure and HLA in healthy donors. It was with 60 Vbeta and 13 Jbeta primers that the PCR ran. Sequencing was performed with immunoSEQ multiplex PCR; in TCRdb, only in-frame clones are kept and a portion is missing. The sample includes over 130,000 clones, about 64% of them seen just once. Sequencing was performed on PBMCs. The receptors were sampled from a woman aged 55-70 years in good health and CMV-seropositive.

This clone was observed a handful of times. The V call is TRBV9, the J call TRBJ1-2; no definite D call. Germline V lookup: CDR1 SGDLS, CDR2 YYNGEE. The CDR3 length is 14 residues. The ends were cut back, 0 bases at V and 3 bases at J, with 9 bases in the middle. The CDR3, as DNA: TGTGCCAGCAGCGTAGACGGGAGTGACTATGGCTACACCTTC. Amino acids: CASSVDGSDYGYTF.

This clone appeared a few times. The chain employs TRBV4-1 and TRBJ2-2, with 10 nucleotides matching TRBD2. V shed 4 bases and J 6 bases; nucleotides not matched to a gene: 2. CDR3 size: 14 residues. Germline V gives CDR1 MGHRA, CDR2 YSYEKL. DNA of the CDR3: TGCGCCAGCAGCCGGCTAGCGGGAGCCGGGGAGCTGTTTTTT. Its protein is CASSRLAGAGELFF.

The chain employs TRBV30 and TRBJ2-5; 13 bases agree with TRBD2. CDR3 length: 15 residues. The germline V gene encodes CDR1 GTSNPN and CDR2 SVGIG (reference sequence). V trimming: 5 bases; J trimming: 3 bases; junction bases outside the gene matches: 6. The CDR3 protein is CAWGGGLAGKETQYF. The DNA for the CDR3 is TGTGCCTGGGGTGGGGGACTAGCGGGAAAAGAGACCCAGTACTTC.

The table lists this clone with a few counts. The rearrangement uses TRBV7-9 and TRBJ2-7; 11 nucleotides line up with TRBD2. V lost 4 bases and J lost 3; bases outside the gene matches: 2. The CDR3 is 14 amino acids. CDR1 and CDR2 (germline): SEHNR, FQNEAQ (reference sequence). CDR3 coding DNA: TGTGCCAGCAGCTCGGGACTAGCGGACTACGAGCAGTACTTC. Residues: CASSSGLADYEQYF.

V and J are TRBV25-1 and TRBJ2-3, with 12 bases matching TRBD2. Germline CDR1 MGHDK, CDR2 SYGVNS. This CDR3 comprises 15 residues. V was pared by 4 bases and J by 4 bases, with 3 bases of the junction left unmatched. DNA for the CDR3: TGTGCCAGCAGTGGACTAGCGGGAGTCTCAGATACGCAGTATTTT. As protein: CASSGLAGVSDTQYF.

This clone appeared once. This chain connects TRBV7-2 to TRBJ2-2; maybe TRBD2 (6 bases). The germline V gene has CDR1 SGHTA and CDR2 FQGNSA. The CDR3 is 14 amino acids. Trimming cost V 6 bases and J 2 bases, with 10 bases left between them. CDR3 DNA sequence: TGTGCCAGCAGGCGGGACTTTAACACCGGGGAGCTGTTTTTT. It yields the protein CASRRDFNTGELFF.

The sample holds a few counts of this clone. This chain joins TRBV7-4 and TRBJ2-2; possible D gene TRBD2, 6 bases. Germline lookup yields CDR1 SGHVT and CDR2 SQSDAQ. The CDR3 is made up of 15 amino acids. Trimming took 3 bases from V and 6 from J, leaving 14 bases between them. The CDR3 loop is CASSFRAGWAGELFF. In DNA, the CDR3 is TGTGCCAGCAGCTTTAGGGCGGGATGGGCCGGGGAGCTGTTTTTT. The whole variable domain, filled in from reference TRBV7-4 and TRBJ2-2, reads GAGVSQSPRYKVAKRGRDVALRCDSISGHVTLYWYRQTLGQGSEVLTYSQSDAQRDKSGRPSGRFSAERPERSVSTLKIQRTEQGDSAVYLCASSFRAGWAGELFFGEGSRLTVL.

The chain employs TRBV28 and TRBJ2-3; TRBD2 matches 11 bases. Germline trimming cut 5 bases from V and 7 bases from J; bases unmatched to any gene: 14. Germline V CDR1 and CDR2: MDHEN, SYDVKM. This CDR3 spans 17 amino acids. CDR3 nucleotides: TGTGCCAGCAGTCCCATTATTTCACTAGCGGGAGAAAATACGCAGTATTTT. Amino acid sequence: CASSPIISLAGENTQYF.

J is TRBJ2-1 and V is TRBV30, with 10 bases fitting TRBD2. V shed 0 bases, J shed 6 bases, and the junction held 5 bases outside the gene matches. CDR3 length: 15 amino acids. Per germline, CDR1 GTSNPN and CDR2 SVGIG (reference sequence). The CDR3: CAWSVSLAGVNEQFF. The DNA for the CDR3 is TGTGCCTGGAGTGTAAGCCTAGCGGGAGTCAATGAGCAGTTCTTC.

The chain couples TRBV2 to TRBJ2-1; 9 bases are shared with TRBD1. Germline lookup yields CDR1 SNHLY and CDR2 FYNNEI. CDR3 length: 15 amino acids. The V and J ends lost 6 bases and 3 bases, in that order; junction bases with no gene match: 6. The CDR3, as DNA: TGTGCCAGCAGGGGGGGACAGGGCAACTACAATGAGCAGTTCTTC. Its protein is CASRGGQGNYNEQFF.

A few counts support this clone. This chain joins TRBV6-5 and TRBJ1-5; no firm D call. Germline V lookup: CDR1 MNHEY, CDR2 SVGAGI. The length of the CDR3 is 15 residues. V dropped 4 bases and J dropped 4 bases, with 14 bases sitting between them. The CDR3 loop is CASSFGPGVNQPQHF. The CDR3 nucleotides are TGTGCCAGCAGTTTCGGACCCGGGGTTAATCAGCCCCAGCATTTT.

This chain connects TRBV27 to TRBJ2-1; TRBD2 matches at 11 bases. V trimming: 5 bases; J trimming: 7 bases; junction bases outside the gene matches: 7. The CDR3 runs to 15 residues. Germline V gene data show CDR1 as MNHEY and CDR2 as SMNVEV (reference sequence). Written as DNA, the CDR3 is TGTGCCAGCAGTACCCTAGCGGGAGGAATTAATGAGCAGTTCTTC. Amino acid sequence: CASSTLAGGINEQFF.

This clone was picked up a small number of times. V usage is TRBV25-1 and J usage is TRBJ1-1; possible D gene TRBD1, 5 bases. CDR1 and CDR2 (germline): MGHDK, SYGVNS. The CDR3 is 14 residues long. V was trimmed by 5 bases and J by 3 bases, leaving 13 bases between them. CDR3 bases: TGTGCCAGCAGTCGAAGAGACAGATACACTGAAGCTTTCTTT. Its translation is CASSRRDRYTEAFF.

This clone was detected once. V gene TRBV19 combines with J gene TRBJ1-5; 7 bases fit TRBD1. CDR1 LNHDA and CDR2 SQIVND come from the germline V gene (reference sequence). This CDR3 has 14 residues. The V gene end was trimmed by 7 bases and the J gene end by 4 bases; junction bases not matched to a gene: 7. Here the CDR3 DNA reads TGTGCCAGTATTCAGACAGGGCTAAATCAGCCCCAGCATTTT. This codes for CASIQTGLNQPQHF.

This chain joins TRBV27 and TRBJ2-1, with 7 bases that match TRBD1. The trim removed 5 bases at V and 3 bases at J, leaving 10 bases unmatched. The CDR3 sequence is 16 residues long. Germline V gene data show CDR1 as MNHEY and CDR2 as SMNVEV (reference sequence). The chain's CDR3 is CASSPRTGLSYNEQFF. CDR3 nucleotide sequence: TGTGCCAGCAGTCCTCGGACAGGACTGAGCTACAATGAGCAGTTCTTC.

The CDR3 is CASSFLPGQGTSGGSVYYEQYF. CDR3 coding DNA: TGTGCCAGCAGTTTTCTCCCGGGACAGGGGACTAGCGGAGGGTCTGTGTACTACGAGCAGTACTTC. The rearrangement joins TRBV28 to TRBJ2-7; a weak D match, TRBD2 (11 bases). V was clipped by 3 bases and J by 3 bases, with 36 bases between them. There are 22 residues in the CDR3. CDR1 is MDHEN and CDR2 is SYDVKM in the germline V gene.

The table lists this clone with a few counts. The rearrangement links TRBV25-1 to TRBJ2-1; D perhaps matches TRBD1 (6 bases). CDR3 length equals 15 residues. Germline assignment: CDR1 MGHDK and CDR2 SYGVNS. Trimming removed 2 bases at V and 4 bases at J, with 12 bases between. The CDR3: CASSEGRQVYNEQFF. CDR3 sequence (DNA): TGTGCCAGCAGTGAAGGGAGACAGGTGTACAATGAGCAGTTCTTC.

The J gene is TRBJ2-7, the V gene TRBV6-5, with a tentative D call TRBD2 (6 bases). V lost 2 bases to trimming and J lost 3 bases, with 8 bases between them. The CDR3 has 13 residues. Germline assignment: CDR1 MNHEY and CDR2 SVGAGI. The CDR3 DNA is TGTGCCAGCAGTTACACCGGGGGCTACGAGCAGTACTTC. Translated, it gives CASSYTGGYEQYF.

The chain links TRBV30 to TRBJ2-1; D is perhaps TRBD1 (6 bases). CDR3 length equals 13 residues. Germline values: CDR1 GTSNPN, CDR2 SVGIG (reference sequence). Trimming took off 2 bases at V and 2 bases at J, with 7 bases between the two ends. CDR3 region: CAWSTGTYNEQFF. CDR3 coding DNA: TGTGCCTGGAGTACAGGGACCTACAATGAGCAGTTCTTC.

For the CDR3, the DNA is TGTGCCAGCAGCCGGGGACAGGCTGTCACTGAAGCTTTCTTT. It specifies CASSRGQAVTEAFF. The J gene is TRBJ1-1, the V gene TRBV4-2, with TRBD1 matching over 8 bases. The CDR3 spans 14 residues. Germline V lookup: CDR1 LGHNA, CDR2 YNFKEQ. V was pared by 4 bases and J by 4 bases, with 5 bases of the junction left unmatched.